These 20 T cell receptor beta chains originate from one sample sequenced in a study of cytomegalovirus exposure and HLA in healthy donors. This table comes from immunoSEQ multiplex PCR, and its TCRdb copy is limited to in-frame clones, with some not included. Of around 400,000 clones in the sample, 86% were seen once. The sequencing sample was made of PBMCs. The source is a woman under 30 in good health and CMV-seronegative.

The chain employs TRBV5-1 and TRBJ1-2; TRBD1 might be the D (5 bases). The germline V gene has CDR1 SGHRS and CDR2 YFSETQ. The CDR3 is 14 residues long. Trimming took 0 bases from V and 3 from J, leaving 9 bases between them. The CDR3 spells CASSLAGGDYGYTF. The CDR3 coding sequence is TGCGCCAGCAGCTTGGCCGGAGGGGACTATGGCTACACCTTC.

The rearrangement uses TRBV7-9 and TRBJ2-7, with TRBD2 identical over 11 bases. The CDR3 totals 15 residues. With V trimmed by 5 bases and J by 4 bases, 7 bases remained unmatched. CDR1 and CDR2 from the germline V gene are SEHNR and FQNEAQ (reference sequence). CDR3 DNA sequence: TGTGCCAGCAGCACCGGGACTAGCGGCCTATACGAGCAGTACTTC. As protein: CASSTGTSGLYEQYF.

J is TRBJ1-1 and V is TRBV28; D perhaps matches TRBD1 (6 bases). Deletions cut 6 bases from V and 5 bases from J, with 16 bases between. Per the germline V gene, CDR1 is MDHEN and CDR2 is SYDVKM. This CDR3 has 14 amino acids. Written as DNA, the CDR3 is TGTGCCAGCAGACGTACAGGGTCGGGAACTGAAGCTTTCTTT. This codes for CASRRTGSGTEAFF.

This clone showed up just once. In DNA form, the CDR3 reads TGTGCCAGCAGCCCCTGGGGCGATACGCAGTATTTT. Translated: CASSPWGDTQYF. The rearrangement links TRBV7-8 to TRBJ2-3, with D perhaps matching TRBD1 (5 bases). CDR1 SGHVS and CDR2 FQNEAQ come from the germline V gene. V lost 5 bases and J lost 6, with 9 bases in between. The CDR3 covers 12 residues.

CDR3 residues: CSVFQGGANTEAFF. In DNA form, the CDR3 reads TGCAGCGTTTTCCAGGGAGGGGCAAACACTGAAGCTTTCTTT. The V call is TRBV29-1, the J call TRBJ1-1; D might be TRBD1 (5 bases). Germline V CDR1 and CDR2: SQVTM, ANQGSEA. The CDR3 has 14 residues. V shed 5 bases and J shed 2 bases, with 15 bases lying between them.

The rearrangement uses TRBV7-4 and TRBJ2-7, with unresolved D. The CDR3 spans 16 residues. Trimming pared 2 bases from V and 0 bases from J, leaving 14 bases between. The germline V gene has CDR1 SGHVT and CDR2 SQSDAQ. CDR3 nucleotides: TGTGCCAGCAGCTTAAGTAGTCGGGTGATCTCCTACGAGCAGTACTTC. Translation: CASSLSSRVISYEQYF.

The chain joins TRBV9 to TRBJ1-2; 8 bases map to TRBD1. The junction had 6 bases not matched to a gene; V was cut back by 1 base and J by 4 bases. The CDR3 consists of 15 residues. Germline-derived CDR1 and CDR2 are SGDLS and YYNGEE. The CDR3 region is CASSVFSTGVYGYTF. For the CDR3, the DNA is TGTGCCAGCAGCGTATTCTCGACAGGGGTCTATGGCTACACCTTC. The full variable domain, in which reference TRBV9 and TRBJ1-2 provide the parts outside the CDR3, is DSGVTQTPKHLITATGQRVTLRCSPRSGDLSVYWYQQSLDQGLQFLIQYYNGEERAKGNILERFSAQQFPDLHSELNLSSLELGDSALYFCASSVFSTGVYGYTFGSGTRLTVV.

This sequence joins TRBV5-4 and TRBJ1-1; possible D gene TRBD1, 6 bases. The CDR3 has 15 amino acids. V shed 4 bases and J shed 1 base, with 14 bases lying between them. CDR1 is SGHNT, CDR2 YYREEE, per germline (reference sequence). The CDR3 bases are TGTGCCAGCAGCCCCGGGACATACAAGAACACTGAAGCTTTCTTT. Protein: CASSPGTYKNTEAFF.

The chain combines TRBV27 with TRBJ2-7; a weak D match, TRBD1 (6 bases). V was shortened by 5 bases and J by 7 bases, with 18 bases between the two germline ends. Germline-derived CDR1 and CDR2 are MNHEY and SMNVEV (reference sequence). This CDR3 comprises 14 residues. CDR3 residues: CASSPLIRDREQYF. The DNA for the CDR3 is TGTGCCAGCAGTCCACTTATCCGAGACAGGGAGCAGTACTTC.

The V and J genes are TRBV5-4 and TRBJ2-7, with D possibly matching TRBD2 (5 bases). CDR3 size: 14 residues. V lost 0 bases and J lost 5, with 12 bases in between. CDR1 SGHNT and CDR2 YYREEE come from the germline V gene (reference sequence). CDR3 nucleotides: TGTGCCAGCAGCTTGGCCGGGGTTGGGAACGAGCAGTACTTC. Residues: CASSLAGVGNEQYF.

The CDR3 nucleotides read TGTGCCAGCCGGACGGCTGGACTAGCGGGAGCCTACGAGCAGTACTTC. Its translation is CASRTAGLAGAYEQYF. The V call is TRBV28, the J call TRBJ2-7; 13 bases are shared with TRBD2. The CDR3 covers 16 residues. Germline values: CDR1 MDHEN, CDR2 SYDVKM. J lost 2 bases, V lost 8 bases, and 9 bases had no gene match. The whole variable domain, remainder taken from reference TRBV28 and TRBJ2-7, is DVKVTQSSRYLVKRTGEKVFLECVQDMDHENMFWYRQDPGLGLRLIYFSYDVKMKEKGDIPEGYSVSREKKERFSLILESASTNQTSMYLCASRTAGLAGAYEQYFGPGTRLTVT.

The chain uses TRBV4-1 and TRBJ2-5; 10 bases map to TRBD2. The V gene's germline CDR1 is MGHRA and CDR2 YSYEKL. The CDR3 totals 16 residues. Trimming took 1 base from V and 2 from J; bases not matched to a gene: 4. This chain's CDR3 is CASSQGLAGGQETQYF. CDR3 coding DNA: TGCGCCAGCAGCCAAGGGTTAGCGGGGGGACAAGAGACCCAGTACTTC.

The chain carries TRBV5-1 and TRBJ2-4; tentatively, D is TRBD1 (5 bases). CDR3 length: 14 residues. Per the germline V gene, CDR1 is SGHRS and CDR2 is YFSETQ. Trimming removed 0 bases at V and 3 bases at J, with 7 bases between. Written as DNA, the CDR3 is TGCGCCAGCAGCTTGGAAGGGGTCAAAAACATTCAGTACTTC. Its translation is CASSLEGVKNIQYF.

This clone was observed a few times. The rearrangement uses TRBV6-5 and TRBJ1-5; D is perhaps TRBD1 (5 bases). V lost 4 bases to trimming and J lost 2 bases, with 9 bases between them. Germline assignment: CDR1 MNHEY and CDR2 SVGAGI. The length of the CDR3 is 14 residues. This CDR3 is CASSSGLGNQPQHF. The DNA for the CDR3 is TGTGCCAGCAGTTCAGGGTTAGGCAATCAGCCCCAGCATTTT.

The V gene is TRBV7-8, the J gene TRBJ2-1, with TRBD1 as a possible D gene (5 bases). The CDR3 is made up of 16 amino acids. Germline assignment: CDR1 SGHVS and CDR2 FQNEAQ. Trimming pared 5 bases from V and 10 bases from J, leaving 24 bases between. Here the CDR3 reads CASSVTGPATYREQFF. CDR3 nucleotides: TGTGCCAGCAGCGTCACAGGTCCCGCTACTTACCGGGAGCAGTTCTTC.

This chain joins TRBV5-1 and TRBJ2-5; TRBD1 is a possible D gene (5 bases). V was cut by 4 bases and J by 5 bases, with 12 bases left in between. The CDR3 is made up of 13 amino acids. Germline-derived CDR1 and CDR2 are SGHRS and YFSETQ. Here the CDR3 DNA reads TGCGCCAGCAGCGCGGAAGGGGTCGAGACCCAGTACTTC. It is translated as CASSAEGVETQYF. Full variable domain (remainder filled in from reference TRBV5-1 and TRBJ2-5): KAGVTQTPRYLIKTRGQQVTLSCSPISGHRSVSWYQQTPGQGLQFLFEYFSETQRNKGNFPGRFSGRQFSNSRSEMNVSTLELGDSALYLCASSAEGVETQYFGPGTRLLVL.

The chain links TRBV7-8 to TRBJ2-7; no definite D call. The CDR3 has 14 amino acids. Germline assignment: CDR1 SGHVS and CDR2 FQNEAQ. Between the trimmed V and J ends, which lost 1 base and 2 bases, there was a span of 9 bases. The chain's CDR3 is CASSLGTVPYEQYF. CDR3 in DNA: TGTGCCAGCAGCTTAGGAACAGTGCCCTACGAGCAGTACTTC.

The chain links TRBV27 to TRBJ1-1; 10 bases fit TRBD1. V was pared by 6 bases and J by 4 bases, with 8 bases of the junction left unmatched. Germline CDR1 and CDR2: MNHEY and SMNVEV (reference sequence). The CDR3 contains 15 residues. CDR3 region: CASRIKGTGATEAFF. The CDR3 DNA follows: TGTGCCAGCAGAATTAAGGGGACAGGGGCCACTGAAGCTTTCTTT.

This chain links TRBV28 with TRBJ1-1; possibly TRBD1 for D (6 bases). V dropped 1 base and J dropped 9 bases, with 12 bases sitting between them. The length of the CDR3 is 13 residues. Per the germline V gene, CDR1 is MDHEN and CDR2 is SYDVKM. CDR3 nucleotide sequence: TGTGCCAGCAGTTTATCCGGGACAACTAAAGCTTTCTTT. Its translation: CASSLSGTTKAFF.

The chain has TRBV7-6 and TRBJ1-1; TRBD1 might be the D (5 bases). The CDR3 contains 15 residues. Germline loops: CDR1 SGHVS, CDR2 FNYEAQ. V was clipped by 5 bases and J by 5 bases, with 18 bases between them. The CDR3 here is CASSPGQGVWTEAFF. The CDR3 coding sequence is TGTGCCAGCAGCCCTGGGCAGGGCGTTTGGACTGAAGCTTTCTTT.